Shown below are 21 T cell receptor beta chains from a single sample sequenced in a study of blood T cell repertoires in COVID-19. Clones were read by immunoSEQ multiplex PCR, and TCRdb kept only the in-frame ones, dropping some. This table has 290,000 or so clones, approximately 80% appearing once. Sequenced: PBMCs or T cells enriched from blood (not recorded which). These receptors were taken from a man aged 35-49 years who had been exposed to COVID-19.

The chain links TRBV29-1 to TRBJ2-7; 7 bases fit TRBD1. The CDR3 loop spans 14 amino acids. CDR1 is SQVTM and CDR2 is ANQGSEA in the germline V gene. The V segment lost 7 bases and the J segment 7 bases; nucleotides outside the gene matches: 16. DNA of the CDR3: TGCAGCGCAAACAGAGACAGGGCGGGTGTGGAGCAGTACTTC. This codes for CSANRDRAGVEQYF.

As concerns this clone: Other DNA sequences in the same sample also yield this CDR3. The chain recombines TRBV18 with TRBJ1-5; D is ambiguous. The CDR3 contains 13 residues. Germline CDR1 KGHSH, CDR2 LQKENI. The germline V and J ends were trimmed by 3 bases and 1 base, with 4 bases remaining between them. The CDR3 nucleotides read TGTGCCAGCTCACCCGGGAGCAATCAGCCCCAGCATTTT. It translates to CASSPGSNQPQHF.

CDR3 DNA: TGTGCCAGCAGTAAACGGCTAGAAGGAGAGACCCAGTACTTC. This codes for CASSKRLEGETQYF. The chain joins TRBV2 to TRBJ2-5, with D unclear. This CDR3 comprises 14 residues. V lost 5 bases and J lost 4, with 14 bases in between. CDR1 is SNHLY and CDR2 is FYNNEI in the germline V gene.

The chain links TRBV30 to TRBJ2-1; 8 nucleotides line up with TRBD2. Germline V gene sequence: CDR1 GTSNPN, CDR2 SVGIG (reference sequence). The CDR3 extends over 11 amino acids. With V trimmed by 7 bases and J by 6 bases, 2 bases remained unmatched. The CDR3, as DNA: TGTGCCTCCGGGACTAGCAATGAGCAGTTCTTC. It translates to CASGTSNEQFF.

This sequence joins TRBV7-9 and TRBJ1-6, with D tentatively TRBD1 (6 bases). CDR1 is SEHNR, CDR2 FQNEAQ, per germline (reference sequence). Trimming removed 5 bases at V and 13 bases at J, with 12 bases between. The CDR3 spans 12 residues. CDR3 protein: CASSQGGGPLHF. Here the CDR3 DNA reads TGTGCCAGCAGCCAGGGCGGGGGCCCCCTCCACTTT.

V is TRBV11-2 and J is TRBJ2-7; 13 bases fit TRBD2. After removal of 5 bases from V and 7 bases from J, the junction contained 5 bases not matched to a gene. This CDR3 is 14 amino acids long. CDR1 is SGHAT and CDR2 is FQNNGV in the germline V gene. CDR3 protein: CASSAGTSGIEQYF. CDR3 bases: TGTGCCAGCAGCGCCGGGACTAGCGGGATTGAGCAGTACTTC.

This clone occurred a few times. This rearrangement joins TRBV5-1 to TRBJ2-1; 8 bases fit TRBD1. V gave up 7 bases and J gave up 5 bases; unmatched junction bases: 8. Germline V gives CDR1 SGHRS, CDR2 YFSETQ. The CDR3 is 14 residues long. CDR3 in amino acids: CASFTTGADNEQFF. CDR3 DNA: TGCGCCAGCTTCACGACAGGGGCGGACAATGAGCAGTTCTTC.

The rearrangement links TRBV5-5 to TRBJ1-2, with 8 nucleotides matching TRBD1. The CDR3 is made up of 15 amino acids. Germline values: CDR1 SGHKS, CDR2 YYEKEE (reference sequence). Trimming cost V 7 bases and J 7 bases; bases outside gene matches: 15. The CDR3 DNA reads TGTGCCAGCGATGGCAGGGGGCAGGTCGGGCGTGGCTACACCTTC. The encoded protein is CASDGRGQVGRGYTF.

This clone appeared a single time. A much larger clonotype is one base distant, so this may be a read error. The gene calls are TRBV3-1 (or the pseudogene TRBV3-2) and TRBJ1-5, with TRBD1 as a possible D gene (5 bases). The CDR3 sequence is 12 residues long. V was trimmed by 4 bases and J by 6 bases, leaving 7 bases between them. Germline-derived CDR1 and CDR2 are LGHDT and YNNKEL (reference sequence). In DNA form, the CDR3 reads TGTGCCAGCAGCCGAAGGGGTCAGCCCCAGCATTTT. Amino acids: CASSRRGQPQHF.

This rearrangement joins TRBV30 to TRBJ1-2, with D unresolved. CDR3 length: 15 amino acids. CDR1 and CDR2 (germline): GTSNPN, SVGIG (reference sequence). V lost 3 bases to trimming and J lost 1 base, with 15 bases between them. The CDR3 spells CAWSKLSLLNYGYTF. CDR3 nucleotide sequence: TGTGCCTGGAGCAAGCTAAGTCTACTTAACTATGGCTACACCTTC.

The chain carries TRBV5-8 and TRBJ2-1, with 11 bases that match TRBD1. Trimming removed 0 bases from V and 8 bases from J; junction bases left unmatched: 7. Per germline, CDR1 SGHTS and CDR2 YDEGEE. This CDR3 is built from 16 residues. CDR3 DNA sequence: TGTGCCAGCAGCTTGGTAGGGGACAGGGGGTTGGATGAGCAGTTCTTC. Amino acid sequence: CASSLVGDRGLDEQFF.

This clone was recorded a few times. This sequence joins TRBV11-2 and TRBJ1-1, with 8 bases matching TRBD1. The CDR3 extends over 15 amino acids. Germline loops: CDR1 SGHAT, CDR2 FQNNGV. The V and J ends lost 4 bases and 3 bases, in that order; junction bases with no gene match: 7. CDR3 DNA: TGTGCCAGCAGCTCACCCTCCAGGGGGCACACTGAAGCTTTCTTT. This translates into CASSSPSRGHTEAFF.

The chain carries TRBV9 and TRBJ2-5, with D perhaps TRBD2 (6 bases). Germline V gene data show CDR1 as SGDLS and CDR2 as YYNGEE. Deletions cut 4 bases from V and 1 base from J, with 17 bases between. The CDR3 covers 16 residues. The CDR3 loop is CASSLRGAGSQETQYF. In DNA form, the CDR3 reads TGTGCCAGCAGCCTACGCGGGGCAGGGTCCCAAGAGACCCAGTACTTC.

The chain couples TRBV4-1 to TRBJ1-3, with 9 bases fitting TRBD1. V lost 1 base and J lost 1; bases outside the gene matches: 14. CDR3 length: 20 amino acids. The germline gives CDR1 MGHRA, CDR2 YSYEKL. In nucleotides, the CDR3 is TGCGCCAGCAGCCAAGTACGGGGGTTAGGACAGGGGTTTTCTGGAAACACCATATATTTT. Its protein is CASSQVRGLGQGFSGNTIYF.

Concerning this clone itself: No DNA is shown, since the ends of the CDR3 on it are uncertain; the CDR3 is the one TCRdb lists. The V gene is TRBV6-2 or TRBV6-3, the J gene TRBJ1-1; no DNA check was done on the table's D call, TRBD1. The CDR3 region is 15 residues in length, termini included. Per the germline V gene, CDR1 is MNHEY and CDR2 is SVGEGT. CDR3 residues: CASSSGQGAKTEAFF.

This chain uses TRBV10-3 with TRBJ1-6; possibly TRBD1 for D (6 bases). The CDR3 is 14 residues long. V was cut by 4 bases and J by 5 bases, with 9 bases left in between. Germline V CDR1 and CDR2: ENHRY, SYGVKD. The DNA for the CDR3 is TGTGCCATCAGTGCCGGGACAAATAATTCACCCCTCCACTTT. It is translated as CAISAGTNNSPLHF.

The sample holds one count of this clone. The chain combines TRBV7-9 with TRBJ2-5; possibly TRBD1 for D (6 bases). Germline V gives CDR1 SEHNR, CDR2 FQNEAQ (reference sequence). This CDR3 region has 15 residues. Trimming took off 3 bases at V and 5 bases at J, with 16 bases between the two ends. The CDR3 DNA follows: TGTGCCAGCAGCTTTGATACAGGGCGCCAGGAGACCCAGTACTTC. Translation: CASSFDTGRQETQYF.

The gene calls are TRBV5-1 and TRBJ1-1, with D perhaps TRBD1 (6 bases). The CDR3 covers 14 residues. V was cut by 4 bases and J by 0 bases, with 10 bases left in between. Looked up from germline, CDR1 is SGHRS and CDR2 is YFSETQ. The CDR3 loop reads CASSPTGLNTEAFF. The CDR3 bases are TGCGCCAGCAGCCCCACAGGGTTGAACACTGAAGCTTTCTTT.

The V gene is TRBV19, the J gene TRBJ2-7, with a possible D match to TRBD2 (5 bases). The V end lost 3 bases, the J end lost 3 bases, and 9 bases lay between the germline ends. Germline V gene lookup returns CDR1 LNHDA and CDR2 SQIVND (reference sequence). CDR3 length: 13 residues. DNA of the CDR3: TGTGCCAGTAGTATTACAGACTACTACGAGCAGTACTTC. This gives the protein CASSITDYYEQYF.

This CDR3 reads CASSLGGGINEKLFF. CDR3 sequence (DNA): TGTGCCAGCAGCTTGGGGGGAGGAATCAATGAAAAACTGTTTTTT. The chain carries TRBV5-4 and TRBJ1-4, with no clear D. Trimming shortened V by 0 bases and J by 5 bases, and 11 bases separated the two germline ends. The CDR3 consists of 15 residues. The germline V gene has CDR1 SGHNT and CDR2 YYREEE (reference sequence). Looking up the rest from reference TRBV5-4 and TRBJ1-4 gives the full variable domain: ETGVTQSPTHLIKTRGQQVTLRCSSQSGHNTVSWYQQALGQGPQFIFQYYREEENGRGNFPPRFSGLQFPNYSSELNVNALELDDSALYLCASSLGGGINEKLFFGSGTQLSVL.

The V gene is TRBV7-2, the J gene TRBJ2-2, with TRBD2 identical over 13 bases. CDR3 length: 17 amino acids. V dropped 5 bases and J dropped 6; count of bases not matched to a gene: 9. Germline loops: CDR1 SGHTA, CDR2 FQGNSA. As DNA, the CDR3 is TGTGCCAGCAGCCAACGGACTAGCGGGAGACAAGCCGGGGAGCTGTTTTTT. Its protein is CASSQRTSGRQAGELFF. Looking up the rest from reference TRBV7-2 and TRBJ2-2 gives the full variable domain: GAGVSQSPSNKVTEKGKDVELRCDPISGHTALYWYRQSLGQGLEFLIYFQGNSAPDKSGLPSDRFSAERTGGSVSTLTIQRTQQEDSAVYLCASSQRTSGRQAGELFFGEGSRLTVL.